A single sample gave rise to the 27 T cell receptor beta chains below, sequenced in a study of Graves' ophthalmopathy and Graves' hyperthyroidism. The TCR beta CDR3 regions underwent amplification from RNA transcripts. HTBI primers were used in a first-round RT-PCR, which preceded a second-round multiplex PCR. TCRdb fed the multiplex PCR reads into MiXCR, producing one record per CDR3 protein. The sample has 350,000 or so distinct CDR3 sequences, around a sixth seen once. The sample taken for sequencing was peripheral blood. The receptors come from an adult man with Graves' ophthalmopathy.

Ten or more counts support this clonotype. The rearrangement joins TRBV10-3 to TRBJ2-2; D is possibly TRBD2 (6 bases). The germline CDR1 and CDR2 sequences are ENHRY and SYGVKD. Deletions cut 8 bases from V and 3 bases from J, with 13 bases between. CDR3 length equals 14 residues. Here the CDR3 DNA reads TGTGCCATCTCTGAGGGGACTCACACCGGGGAGCTGTTTTTT. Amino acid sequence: CAISEGTHTGELFF.

CDR3 nucleotides: TGTGCCAGCAGTTACATAGGCTCTAGCGAGCAGTACTTC. It yields the protein CASSYIGSSEQYF. This chain links TRBV6-5 with TRBJ2-7; no clear D. The germline V and J ends were trimmed by 2 bases and 6 bases, with 11 bases remaining between them. Germline CDR1 MNHEY, CDR2 SVGAGI. The CDR3 runs 13 residues.

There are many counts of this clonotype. The DNA for the CDR3 is TGTGCCAGCAGCGAAAACAGCTACGGACCCTACGAGCAGTACTTC. Encoded protein: CASSENSYGPYEQYF. This chain uses TRBV7-8 with TRBJ2-7, with D hard to call. Trimming removed 5 bases from V and 2 bases from J, with 16 bases in between. The germline V gene has CDR1 SGHVS and CDR2 FQNEAQ. The CDR3 extends over 15 amino acids.

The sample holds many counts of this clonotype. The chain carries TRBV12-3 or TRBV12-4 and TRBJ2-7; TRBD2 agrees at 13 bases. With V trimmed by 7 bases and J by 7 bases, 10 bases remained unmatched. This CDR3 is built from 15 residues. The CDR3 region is CASTFGLAGAREQYF. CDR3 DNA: TGTGCCAGCACCTTCGGACTAGCGGGGGCGAGGGAGCAGTACTTC.

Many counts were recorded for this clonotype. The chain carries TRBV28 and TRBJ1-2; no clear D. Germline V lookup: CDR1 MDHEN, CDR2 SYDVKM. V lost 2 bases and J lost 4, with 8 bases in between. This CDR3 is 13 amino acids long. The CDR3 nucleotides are TGTGCCAGCAGTTTAGCAGGCCTCTATGGCTACACCTTC. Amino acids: CASSLAGLYGYTF.

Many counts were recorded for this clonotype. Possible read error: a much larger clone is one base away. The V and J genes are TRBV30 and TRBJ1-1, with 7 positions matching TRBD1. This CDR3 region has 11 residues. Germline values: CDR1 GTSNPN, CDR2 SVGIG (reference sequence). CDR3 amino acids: CACKRDSEAVF. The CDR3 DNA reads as TGTGCCTGTAAGAGGGACAGTGAAGCTGTCTTT.

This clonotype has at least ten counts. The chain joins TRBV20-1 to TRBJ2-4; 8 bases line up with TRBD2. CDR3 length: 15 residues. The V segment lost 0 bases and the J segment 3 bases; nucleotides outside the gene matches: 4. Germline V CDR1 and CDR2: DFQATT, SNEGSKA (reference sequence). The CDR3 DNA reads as TGCAGTGCTAGAGATCCAGCGGGGGTCAAAAACATTCAGTACTTC. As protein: CSARDPAGVKNIQYF.

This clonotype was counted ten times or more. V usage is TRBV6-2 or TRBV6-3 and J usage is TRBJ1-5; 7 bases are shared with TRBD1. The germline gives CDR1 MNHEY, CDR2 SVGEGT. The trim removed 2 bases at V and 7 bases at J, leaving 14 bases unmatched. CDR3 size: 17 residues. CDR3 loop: CASSYTLKGGARQPQHF. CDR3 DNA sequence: TGTGCCAGCAGTTACACCTTAAAAGGGGGCGCGAGGCAGCCCCAGCATTTT.

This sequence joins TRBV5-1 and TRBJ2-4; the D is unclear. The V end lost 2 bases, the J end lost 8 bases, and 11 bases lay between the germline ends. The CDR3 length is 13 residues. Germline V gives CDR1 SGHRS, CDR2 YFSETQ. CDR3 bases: TGCGCCAGCAGCTTTGGCCCTGGGGACATTCAGTACTTC. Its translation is CASSFGPGDIQYF.

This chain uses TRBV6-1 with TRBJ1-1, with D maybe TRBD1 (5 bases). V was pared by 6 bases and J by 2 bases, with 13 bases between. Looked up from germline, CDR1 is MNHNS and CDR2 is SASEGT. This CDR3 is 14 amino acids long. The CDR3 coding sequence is TGTGCCAGCAGCGACAGCTACTTTAACACTGAAGCTTTCTTT. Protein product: CASSDSYFNTEAFF.

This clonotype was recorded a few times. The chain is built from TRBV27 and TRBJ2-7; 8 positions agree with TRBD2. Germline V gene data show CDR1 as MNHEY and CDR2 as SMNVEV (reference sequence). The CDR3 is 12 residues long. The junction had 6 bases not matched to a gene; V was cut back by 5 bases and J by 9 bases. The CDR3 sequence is CASSHRTSTQYF. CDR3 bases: TGTGCCAGCAGTCACCGGACTAGCACGCAGTACTTC.

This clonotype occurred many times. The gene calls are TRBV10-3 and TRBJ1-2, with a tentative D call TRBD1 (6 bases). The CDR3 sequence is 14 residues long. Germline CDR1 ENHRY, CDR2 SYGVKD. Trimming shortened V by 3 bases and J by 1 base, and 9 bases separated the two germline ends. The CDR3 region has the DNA TGTGCCATCAGTGAATCGGACAGTAACTATGGCTACACCTTC. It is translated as CAISESDSNYGYTF.

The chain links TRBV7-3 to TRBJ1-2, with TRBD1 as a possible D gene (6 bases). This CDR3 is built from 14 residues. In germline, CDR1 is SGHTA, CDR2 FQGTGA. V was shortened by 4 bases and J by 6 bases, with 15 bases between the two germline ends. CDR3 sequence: CASSSKRGANGYTF. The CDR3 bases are TGTGCCAGCAGCTCAAAGCGGGGGGCCAATGGCTACACCTTC. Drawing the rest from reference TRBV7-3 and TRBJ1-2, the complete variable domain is GAGVSQTPSNKVTEKGKYVELRCDPISGHTALYWYRQSLGQGPEFLIYFQGTGAADDSGLPNDRFFAVRPEGSVSTLKIQRTERGDSAVYLCASSSKRGANGYTFGSGTRLTVV.

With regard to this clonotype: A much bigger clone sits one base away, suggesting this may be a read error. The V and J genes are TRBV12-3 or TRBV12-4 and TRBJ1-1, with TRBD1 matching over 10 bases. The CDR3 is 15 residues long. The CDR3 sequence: CDSRIPGQGSDEAFF. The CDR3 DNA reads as TGTGACAGCAGAATCCCGGGACAGGGGAGTGATGAAGCTTTCTTT.

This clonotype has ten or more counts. As DNA, the CDR3 is TGTGCCAGCAGCCCGGACAGGAATCAGCCCCAGCATTTT. Its translation: CASSPDRNQPQHF. J is TRBJ1-5 and V is TRBV18; 7 positions agree with TRBD1. CDR1 is KGHSH and CDR2 is LQKENI in the germline V gene. The ends lost 8 bases at V and 4 bases at J; junction bases unmatched: 5. The CDR3 is 13 residues long. Supplemented by reference TRBV18 and TRBJ1-5, the full variable domain reads NAGVMQNPRHLVRRRGQEARLRCSPMKGHSHVYWYRQLPEEGLKFMVYLQKENIIDESGMPKERFSAEFPKEGPSILRIQQVVRGDSAAYFCASSPDRNQPQHFGDGTRLSIL.

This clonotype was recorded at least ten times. This chain's CDR3 is CASSYPRGGPETQYF. In nucleotides, the CDR3 is TGTGCCAGCAGTTACCCCCGGGGAGGACCAGAGACCCAGTACTTC. V usage is TRBV6-5 and J usage is TRBJ2-5, with D perhaps matching TRBD2 (6 bases). Trimming removed 2 bases at V and 4 bases at J, with 14 bases between. The CDR3 consists of 15 residues. Germline CDR1 and CDR2: MNHEY and SVGAGI.

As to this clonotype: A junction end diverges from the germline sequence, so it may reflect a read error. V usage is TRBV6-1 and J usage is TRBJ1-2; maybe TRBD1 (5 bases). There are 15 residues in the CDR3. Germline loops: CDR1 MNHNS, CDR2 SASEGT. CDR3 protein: CVSTPEKTAPLGYTF. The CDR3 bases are TGTGTCAGCACCCCAGAAAAGACAGCCCCCCTCGGCTACACCTTC.

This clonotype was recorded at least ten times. CDR3 nucleotide sequence: TGTGCCAGCAGCTTAGGGCTCCGCGCCGGGGAGCTGTTTTTT. The encoded protein is CASSLGLRAGELFF. The J gene is TRBJ2-2, the V gene TRBV7-3; D gene uncertain. This CDR3 has 14 residues. Looked up from germline, CDR1 is SGHTA and CDR2 is FQGTGA. V shed 2 bases and J shed 6 bases, with 10 bases lying between them.

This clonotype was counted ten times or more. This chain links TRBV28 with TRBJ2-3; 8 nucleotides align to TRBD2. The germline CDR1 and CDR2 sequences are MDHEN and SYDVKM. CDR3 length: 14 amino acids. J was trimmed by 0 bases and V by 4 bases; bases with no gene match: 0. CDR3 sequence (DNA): TGTGCCAGCAGTTCGGGGGGGAGCACAGATACGCAGTATTTT. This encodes CASSSGGSTDTQYF.

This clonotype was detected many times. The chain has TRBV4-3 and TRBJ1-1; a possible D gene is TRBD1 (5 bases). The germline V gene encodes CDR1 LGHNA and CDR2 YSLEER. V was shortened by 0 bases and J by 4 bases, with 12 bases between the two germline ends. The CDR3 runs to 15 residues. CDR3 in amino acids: CASSQEVVGGTEAFF. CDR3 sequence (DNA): TGCGCCAGCAGCCAAGAAGTAGTCGGGGGCACTGAAGCTTTCTTT.

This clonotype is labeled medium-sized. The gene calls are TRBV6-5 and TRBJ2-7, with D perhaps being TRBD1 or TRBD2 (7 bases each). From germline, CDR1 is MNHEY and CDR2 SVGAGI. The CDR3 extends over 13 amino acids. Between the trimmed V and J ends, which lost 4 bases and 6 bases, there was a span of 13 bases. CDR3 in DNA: TGTGCCAGCAGTTGGGTCAGGGGGGGCGAGCAGTACTTC. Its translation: CASSWVRGGEQYF.

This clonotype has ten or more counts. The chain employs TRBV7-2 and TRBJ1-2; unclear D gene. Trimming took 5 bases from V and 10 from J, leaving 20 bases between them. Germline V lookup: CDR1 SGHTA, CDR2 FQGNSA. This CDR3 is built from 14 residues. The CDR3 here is CASSHYGYPSTYTF. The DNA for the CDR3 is TGTGCCAGCAGCCATTATGGCTACCCCTCAACCTACACCTTC.

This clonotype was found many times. The CDR3 sequence: CATSRGTGAYEQYF. The CDR3 DNA sequence: TGTGCCACCAGCAGAGGTACCGGGGCGTACGAGCAGTACTTC. This chain connects TRBV15 to TRBJ2-7; D possibly uses TRBD1 or TRBD2 (5 bases each). CDR1 LNHNV and CDR2 YYDKDF come from the germline V gene (reference sequence). The CDR3 extends over 14 amino acids. The V and J ends lost 1 base and 4 bases respectively, with 11 bases between them.

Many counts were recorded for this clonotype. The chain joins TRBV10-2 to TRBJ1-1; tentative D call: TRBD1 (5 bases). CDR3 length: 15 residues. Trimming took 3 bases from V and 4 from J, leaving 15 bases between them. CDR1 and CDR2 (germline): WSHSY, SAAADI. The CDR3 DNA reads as TGCGCCAGCAGTGAAAGGGGCATGATTACCACTGAAGCTTTCTTT. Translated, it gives CASSERGMITTEAFF.

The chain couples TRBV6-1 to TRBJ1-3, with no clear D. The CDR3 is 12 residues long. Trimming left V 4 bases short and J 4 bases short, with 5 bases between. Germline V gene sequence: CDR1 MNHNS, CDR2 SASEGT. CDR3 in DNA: TGTGCCAGCAGTGCCGGAGGAAACACCATATATTTT. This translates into CASSAGGNTIYF.

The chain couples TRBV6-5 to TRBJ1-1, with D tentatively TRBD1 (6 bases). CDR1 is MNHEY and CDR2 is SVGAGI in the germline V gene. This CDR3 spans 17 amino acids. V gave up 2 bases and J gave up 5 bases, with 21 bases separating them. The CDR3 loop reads CASSYVARGRGGTEAFF. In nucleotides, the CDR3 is TGTGCCAGCAGTTACGTGGCGAGGGGCAGGGGAGGTACTGAAGCTTTCTTT.

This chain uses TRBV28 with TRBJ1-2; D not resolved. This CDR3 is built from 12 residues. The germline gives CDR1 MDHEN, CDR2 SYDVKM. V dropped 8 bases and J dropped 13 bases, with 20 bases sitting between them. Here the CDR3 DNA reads TGTGCCAGCGCCCGTACGGGAGGTTTGAGCACCTTC. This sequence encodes CASARTGGLSTF.